This T cell receptor beta chain stems from a study of T-cell memory formation after mild COVID-19. Across the study: For the most part, TCR clusters were specific to one donor.

Overall study findings and caveats: The appearance of some responding clones in pre-infection memory suggested that cross-reactive memory joined. Contracting CD8+ clones were enriched in EMRA, CD4+ mainly in CM and EM.

With constant-segment primers, 5'RACE yielded cDNA libraries of TCR alpha and TCR beta that carried sample barcodes and UMIs. TCRdb processed the 5' RACE reads anew with MiXCR; each CDR3 protein has one entry. The sample shows about 430,000 distinct CDR3 sequences, approximately 25% of them seen only once. This clonotype was detected a few times. Its target is not known. The germline CDR1 and CDR2 sequences are MGHRA and YSYEKL. V lost 0 bases, J lost 7 bases, and 11 bases stayed unmatched. The length of the CDR3 is 16 residues. The sequenced material came from PBMCs or a T cell subset sorted from them (not recorded which). The receptor's source is an adult woman who had mild COVID-19 (a few samples of this study predate the infection). Cell type and time point are not known. The V call is TRBV4-1, the J call TRBJ2-5; TRBD2 matches at 7 bases. DNA of the CDR3: TGCGCCAGCAGCCAAGAGGCCTGGGGGGGTTCAGGGACCCAGTACTTC. Its protein is CASSQEAWGGSGTQYF.